This T cell receptor (beta chain) was identified in a study of persistence of HIV-infected CD4 T cells (dated by TCRdb to 2018 to 2021). For context, the study as a whole: The study isolated CMV- and HIV-1 Gag-responding CD4+ T cells from ART-treated individuals to examine antigen-driven clonal expansion of HIV-1-infected cells. Suppressive ART had been received by participants for a median of about eight years. Peripheral blood samples of up to about 180 mL were collected at multiple time points, except for a couple of participants, who underwent leukapheresis at a single time point. TCRbeta sequencing assessed the clonality of all cells in each sorted population, while proviral sequencing assessed the clonality of infected cells. For the TCR cluster analysis across participants, fewer than ten participants were included for CMV and about 7 participants for Gag. What the work shows at the level of the full study, not this receptor alone: Bulk TCR analyses could not be limited to the rare CMV-responding cells that actually contained HIV-1 proviruses. The study involved few individuals and tested only a limited range of antigens. Significantly lower TCRbeta richness was observed in CMV- and Gag-responding cells than in anti-CD3/anti-CD28-responding cells, and higher oligoclonality was observed in CMV-responding cells than in CD3/CD28-stimulated and Gag-responding cells. Degenerate expanded CDR3beta sequences were enriched in antigen-responding cells, suggesting convergent selection of CD4+ responses to CMV and Gag. Within the same sorted populations, how oligoclonal the TCRs were correlated with how oligoclonal the proviruses were.

TCRbeta repertoires were sequenced from genomic DNA with the immunoSEQ hsTCRB assay version 4 in survey mode. Genomic DNA was diluted to roughly 9.3 ng/uL, and up to 1 ug per sample was used for TCRbeta sequencing. Per the authors' processing: TCRbeta data were analyzed in ImmunoSeq Analyzer 3.0, with diversity computed on productive nucleotide rearrangements. The improved Chao index was used to estimate lower-bound TCR diversity, and the Gini coefficient was used to estimate clonality using the Immunarch R package. Different nucleotide rearrangements encoding the same CDR3beta amino acid sequence were counted as distinct clonotypes. Differential abundance analysis found TCRbeta sequences that were significantly enriched in antigen-responding cells compared with anti-CD3/anti-CD28-activated cells. TCRs were clustered by predicted peptide-MHC specificity with GLIPH2, both within individual participants and across merged participant data sets. TCRdb re-hosts the immuneACCESS table, in-frame sequences only. Its copies lack some clones; in the studies checked, an unresolved V gene accounts for under half of them, and the cause for the rest is not known. V and J calls and clone size are as listed in that table; D and trimming were resolved from the DNA. The sample has about 40,000 clones on record, about 84% of them singletons. The ten largest make up 14% of the sample.

Points on this clone: Its antigen is unknown. One base away there is no much larger clone; base qualities are not given.

The treatment or condition label, read with the paper, signifies: suppressive antiretroviral therapy. A pool of overlapping 15-mer peptides from HIV-1 Gag, at around 1 ug per peptide per mL, was used to stimulate the cells. Nonresponding CD40L-negative CD69-negative CD45RO-high memory CD4+ T cells were sorted as memory populations depleted of antigen-responding cells. HIV-1-infected adults in whom suppressive ART had been started during chronic infection were enrolled as participants. For at least 4 years, the participants' plasma HIV-1 RNA had been undetectable, below 50 copies/mL. To be included, participants needed a CD4+ T cell count above 400 cells/uL and a positive CMV serology. Before stimulation, PBMCs were isolated using density centrifugation and then depleted of CD8+ T cells. For around 17 hours, CD8-depleted PBMCs were stimulated with anti-CD28/CD49d costimulation, a CD40-blocking antibody, and enfuvirtide, which was added to prevent new infections. Cells were sorted on a Beckman Coulter MoFlo Legacy or XDP sorter, with propidium iodide excluding dead cells. Genomic DNA was extracted with the QIAamp DNA Mini Kit for samples above one million cells, otherwise with the Quick-DNA Microprep Kit.

The germline V gene (reference sequence) yields SEHNR for CDR1 and FQNEAQ for CDR2. From cysteine to phenylalanine, the CDR3 is 18 amino acids long. The only DNA kept is the CDR3, 54 bases in frame from the first base. V loses 4 bases at its end and J loses 1 base; junction bases beyond the gene matches: 15. This receptor was identified in an adult man with HIV who was CMV-seropositive. The chain is encoded by TRBV7-9 joined to TRBJ2-7, with 8 bases matching TRBD2. This material consisted of CD4+ T cells sorted from PBMCs after approximately 19-hour stimulation, taken from a patient who received antiretroviral therapy. The label giving this sample's cell subset or site can be read as: CD40L-CD69- CD45RO-high memory CD4 T cells not responding to Gag peptides. This receptor has the CDR3 CASSSPPVLAGKSYEQYF. In nucleotides, the sequence is TGTGCCAGCAGCTCCCCACCTGTATTAGCGGGGAAATCCTACGAGCAGTACTTC.